What follows describes a single T cell receptor beta chain. What it binds is not known. These data come from a study of blood T cells in healthy people across ages. Per germline, CDR1 SGHDN and CDR2 FVKESK. V was clipped by 1 base and J by 2 bases; unmatched bases: 4. The CDR3 extends over 16 amino acids. The authors ran a second PCR of roughly 6 to 12 cycles using a sample-barcoded 5' primer and a J-beta primer mix. A minimum of 2.5 million CDR3-containing paired-end reads was obtained for each sample. TCRdb independently ran MiXCR on the 5' RACE reads; one entry per CDR3 protein. The sample carries some 1.1 million distinct CDR3 sequences, 35% to 40% recorded once. Findings and caveats of the study: Correlation between TCR beta diversity and naive T cell percentage was strong. PBMCs went unsorted, and a conclusive naive versus antigen-experienced comparison was therefore prevented.

Sequenced input: blood. This TCR was recovered from a man between 18 and 35 years old in good health. The rearrangement uses TRBV14 and TRBJ2-1; 8 positions match TRBD1. The CDR3, as DNA: TGTGCCAGCAGCCAAGCCCCGGGACAGGCCTACAATGAGCAGTTCTTC. This sequence encodes CASSQAPGQAYNEQFF. Together with reference TRBV14 and TRBJ2-1, the CDR3 gives the full variable domain: EAGVTQFPSHSVIEKGQTVTLRCDPISGHDNLYWYRRVMGKEIKFLLHFVKESKQDESGMPNNRFLAERTGGTYSTLKVQPAELEDSGVYFCASSQAPGQAYNEQFFGPGTRLTVL.